Each of the 17 T cell receptor beta chains below was sequenced from the same sample in a study of CD8 T cells in ankylosing spondylitis. MiXCR, run by TCRdb on the 5' RACE reads, gives a single entry per CDR3 protein. The table lists a few hundred thousand distinct CDR3 sequences, 18% of them singletons. The sample comprised blood, either unsorted or a sorted T cell fraction (not recorded which). These receptors originate from a male donor with ankylosing spondylitis or in good health (not recorded which).

V gene TRBV20-1 combines with J gene TRBJ2-3; TRBD2 agrees at 11 bases. Germline V gives CDR1 DFQATT, CDR2 SNEGSKA (reference sequence). This CDR3 region has 15 residues. V shed 6 bases and J 6 bases; nucleotides not matched to a gene: 11. CDR3 in DNA: TGCAGTGCAACAGTACTAGCGGGAGAGGGGGATACGCAGTATTTT. Residues: CSATVLAGEGDTQYF.

This clonotype was counted between two and nine times. The rearrangement links TRBV12-3 or TRBV12-4 to TRBJ2-2; D gene unclear. CDR3 length equals 14 residues. The ends were cut back, 3 bases at V and 4 bases at J, with 9 bases in the middle. The CDR3 bases are TGTGCCAGCAGTTTCTGGGCCAGCACCGGGGAGCTGTTTTTT. Translating it yields CASSFWASTGELFF.

In its sample, this clonotype was seen many times. The chain links TRBV5-1 to TRBJ2-5; D perhaps matches TRBD1 (6 bases). The CDR3 has 15 amino acids. Trimming took 3 bases from V and 1 from J, leaving 13 bases between them. Germline V lookup: CDR1 SGHRS, CDR2 YFSETQ. The CDR3 loop is CASSSDSLLQETQYF. In DNA, the CDR3 is TGCGCCAGCAGCTCGGACAGCCTCCTCCAAGAGACCCAGTACTTC.

This clonotype was observed a handful of times. The chain uses TRBV7-8 and TRBJ2-7; 9 bases fit TRBD2. Germline V lookup: CDR1 SGHVS, CDR2 FQNEAQ. Trimming removed 5 bases from V and 2 bases from J; junction bases left unmatched: 7. This CDR3 region has 15 residues. CDR3 DNA sequence: TGTGCCAGCAGCAACCAGCGGGAGGAAACCTACGAGCAGTACTTC. It specifies CASSNQREETYEQYF. Based on the CDR3 plus reference TRBV7-8 and TRBJ2-7, the full variable domain is GAGVSQSPRYKVAKRGQDVALRCDPISGHVSLFWYQQALGQGPEFLTYFQNEAQLDKSGLPSDRFFAERPEGSVSTLKIQRTQQEDSAVYLCASSNQREETYEQYFGPGTRLTVT.

The rearrangement uses TRBV29-1 and TRBJ2-7, with D tentatively TRBD1 or TRBD2 (5 bases each). The germline gives CDR1 SQVTM, CDR2 ANQGSEA. The ends were cut back, 5 bases at V and 3 bases at J, with 14 bases in the middle. The CDR3 has 13 residues. The DNA for the CDR3 is TGCAGCGTTATAAACGGGGCTAGCTACGAGCAGTACTTC. Its translation is CSVINGASYEQYF.

This clonotype was seen many times. V usage is TRBV29-1 and J usage is TRBJ2-1, with 7 bases identical to TRBD2. Germline CDR1 reads SQVTM; CDR2 reads ANQGSEA. The CDR3 is made up of 15 amino acids. The V gene end was trimmed by 2 bases and the J gene end by 4 bases; junction bases not matched to a gene: 8. CDR3 nucleotides: TGCAGCGTTGAATTGTGGGAGGGCCAATACAATGAGCAGTTCTTC. Translating gives CSVELWEGQYNEQFF.

In its sample, this clonotype was seen a few times. This sequence joins TRBV6-2 or TRBV6-3 and TRBJ2-1; maybe TRBD1 (6 bases). This CDR3 is built from 14 residues. In germline, CDR1 is MNHEY, CDR2 SVGEGT. Trimming removed 0 bases from V and 7 bases from J, with 10 bases in between. The CDR3 nucleotides read TGTGCCAGCAGTTACTCGAGGGGGAGTAATGAGCAGTTCTTC. It specifies CASSYSRGSNEQFF.

This clonotype was picked up a small number of times. The V call is TRBV9, the J call TRBJ2-1; no clear D gene. Per the germline V gene, CDR1 is SGDLS and CDR2 is YYNGEE. V gave up 4 bases and J gave up 1 base, with 12 bases separating them. The CDR3 contains 15 residues. The CDR3 DNA reads as TGTGCCAGCAGCAAACAAGGAGAGTCCTACAATGAGCAGTTCTTC. Amino acid sequence: CASSKQGESYNEQFF.

This clonotype has ten or more counts. V gene TRBV6-5 combines with J gene TRBJ2-1; 7 bases map to TRBD2. The CDR3 length is 13 residues. The V gene's germline CDR1 is MNHEY and CDR2 SVGAGI. V gave up 2 bases and J gave up 7 bases; unmatched junction bases: 2. The CDR3 loop reads CASSYRGGNEQFF. CDR3 DNA sequence: TGTGCCAGCAGTTACCGCGGGGGTAATGAGCAGTTCTTC.

This clonotype was detected only a few times. V usage is TRBV7-9 and J usage is TRBJ2-7, with 11 nucleotides matching TRBD1. This CDR3 spans 16 amino acids. Trimming at V came to 5 bases and at J to 1 base, leaving 7 bases not matched to a gene. From germline, CDR1 is SEHNR and CDR2 FQNEAQ (reference sequence). CDR3 nucleotide sequence: TGTGCCAGCAGCACTATGGGACAGGGGGATTCCTACGAGCAGTACTTC. Its translation: CASSTMGQGDSYEQYF.

In its sample, this clonotype was seen many times. The genes are TRBV7-4 and TRBJ2-5; D not resolved. The V end was cut by 3 bases, the J end by 2 bases, with 7 bases between. The CDR3 sequence is 13 residues long. Germline CDR1 is SGHVT and CDR2 is SQSDAQ. This chain's CDR3 is CASSFRRQETQYF. In nucleotides, the CDR3 is TGTGCCAGCAGCTTTAGACGACAAGAGACCCAGTACTTC.

This clonotype was observed a few times. The rearrangement uses TRBV20-1 and TRBJ2-2, with D possibly TRBD1 on 5 matching bases. The CDR3 is made up of 14 amino acids. In germline, CDR1 is DFQATT, CDR2 SNEGSKA (reference sequence). Trimming left V 7 bases short and J 6 bases short, with 18 bases between. DNA for the CDR3: TGCAGTGTTCCGATAAGGGGTTTAGCCGGGGAGCTGTTTTTT. Its protein product is CSVPIRGLAGELFF.

In its sample, this clonotype was seen a few times. The chain recombines TRBV12-3 or TRBV12-4 with TRBJ2-1; 13 nucleotides align to TRBD2. The J segment lost 3 bases and the V segment lost 6 bases, leaving 8 bases of the junction unmatched. The CDR3 totals 17 residues. This CDR3 is CASRVTSGRAYYNEQFF. In DNA form, the CDR3 reads TGTGCCAGCAGGGTTACTAGCGGGAGGGCTTACTACAATGAGCAGTTCTTC.

The chain joins TRBV20-1 to TRBJ2-7; D might be TRBD2 (5 bases). CDR1 DFQATT and CDR2 SNEGSKA come from the germline V gene (reference sequence). The CDR3 is 14 amino acids. Deletions cut 3 bases from V and 7 bases from J, with 19 bases between. The CDR3, as DNA: TGCAGTGCTAGGGGGTCGGGATTCACTGGGGAGCAGTACTTC. Its protein is CSARGSGFTGEQYF.

CDR3 sequence: CSVEASGALGGELFF. Written as DNA, the CDR3 is TGCAGCGTTGAAGCGTCGGGAGCTTTGGGCGGGGAGCTGTTTTTT. The chain employs TRBV29-1 and TRBJ2-2; D possibly corresponds to TRBD2 (6 bases). The V and J ends lost 1 base and 7 bases respectively, with 16 bases between them. The CDR3 has 15 residues. Germline CDR1 and CDR2: SQVTM and ANQGSEA.

The chain uses TRBV28 and TRBJ2-5; D remains unclear. The germline V gene has CDR1 MDHEN and CDR2 SYDVKM. The CDR3 is 15 residues long. Between the trimmed V and J ends, which lost 7 bases and 5 bases, there was a span of 20 bases. The CDR3 loop reads CASTGPGASSETQYF. The CDR3 coding sequence is TGTGCCAGCACCGGTCCTGGTGCGTCTTCGGAGACCCAGTACTTC.

V gene TRBV27 combines with J gene TRBJ2-3, with 8 bases fitting TRBD1. After removal of 6 bases from V and 2 bases from J, the junction contained 10 bases not matched to a gene. The germline gives CDR1 MNHEY, CDR2 SMNVEV (reference sequence). There are 16 residues in the CDR3. The CDR3 loop reads CASSSRTGWDTDTQYF. CDR3 bases: TGTGCCAGCAGCAGCAGGACAGGGTGGGACACAGATACGCAGTATTTT.